This T cell receptor (beta chain) was identified in a study of a mutant IDH1 vaccine in newly diagnosed glioma. Study-level information: The first vaccination came 4-6 weeks after radiotherapy alone, or with temozolomide cycles. Pretreatment consisted of radiotherapy, temozolomide, or both, with most receiving both. Study results and limitations: Pseudoprogression appears to have had no connection to changes in top peripheral T cell clonotypes.

On this clone: Its specificity is not known.

The table came from immunoSEQ multiplex PCR; TCRdb's copy has only in-frame clones and leaves some out. The data contain tens of thousands of clones, less than 85% of them singletons. The CDR3 length is 15 residues. The germline V and J ends were trimmed by 3 bases and 4 bases, with 13 bases remaining between them. The germline V gene encodes CDR1 LNHDA and CDR2 SQIVND (reference sequence). The time point here: week 47, end of study. One vaccine dose held 300 ug of mutant IDH1 20-mer peptide and came with topical imiquimod. Patients carried new grade 3 or 4 IDH1-mutant astrocytomas lacking nuclear ATRX.

The sample here was PBMCs, taken from a glioma patient whose treatment included an IDH1 peptide vaccine. This chain joins TRBV19 and TRBJ1-5; unclear D gene. The TCR comes from a man aged 18 to 29 with glioma. Some clones in this sample may be carry-over from other donors' samples. In nucleotides, the CDR3 is TGTGCCAGTAGTATTACTCCATACACTAATCAGCCCCAGCATTTT. This gives the protein CASSITPYTNQPQHF.